This T cell receptor beta chain was identified during a study of CD8 T cells in Susac syndrome. Random hexamers primed reverse transcription of about 0.45 to 1 ug RNA. TCRdb called the immunoSEQ multiplex PCR reads again in MiXCR, with one record for every CDR3 protein. The table records 75,000 to 100,000 distinct CDR3 sequences, 85% to 95% of them present only once. Specimen: CD8+ T cells from PBMCs. This clonotype was sampled from a human donor with Susac syndrome.

CDR3 nucleotide sequence: TGTGCCAGCAGCGAGGGACAGGGGGCCGTCGAGCAGTACTTC. Translating gives CASSEGQGAVEQYF. V usage is TRBV9 and J usage is TRBJ2-7; TRBD1 matches 12 bases. CDR1 SGDLS and CDR2 YYNGEE come from the germline V gene. This CDR3 is built from 14 residues. V shed 3 bases and J 6 bases; nucleotides not matched to a gene: 4.